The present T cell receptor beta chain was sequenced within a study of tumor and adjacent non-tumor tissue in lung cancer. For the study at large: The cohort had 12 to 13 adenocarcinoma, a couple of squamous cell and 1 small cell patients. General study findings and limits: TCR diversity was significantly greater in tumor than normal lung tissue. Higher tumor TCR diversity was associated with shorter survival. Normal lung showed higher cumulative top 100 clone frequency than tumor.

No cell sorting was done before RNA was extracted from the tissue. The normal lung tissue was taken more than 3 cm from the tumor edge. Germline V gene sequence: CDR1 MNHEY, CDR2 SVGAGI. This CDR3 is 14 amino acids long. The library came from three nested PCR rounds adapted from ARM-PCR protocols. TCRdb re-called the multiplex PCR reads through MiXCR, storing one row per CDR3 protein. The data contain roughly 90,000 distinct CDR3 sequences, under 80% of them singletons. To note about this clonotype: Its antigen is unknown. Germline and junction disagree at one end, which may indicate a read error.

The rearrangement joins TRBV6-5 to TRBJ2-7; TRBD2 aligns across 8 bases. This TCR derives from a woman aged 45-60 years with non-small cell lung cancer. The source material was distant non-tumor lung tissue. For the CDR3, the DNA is TGTGCCAGCAGACCCCGGGAGGGCGCCTACGAGGAGTATTTC. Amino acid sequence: CASRPREGAYEEYF.